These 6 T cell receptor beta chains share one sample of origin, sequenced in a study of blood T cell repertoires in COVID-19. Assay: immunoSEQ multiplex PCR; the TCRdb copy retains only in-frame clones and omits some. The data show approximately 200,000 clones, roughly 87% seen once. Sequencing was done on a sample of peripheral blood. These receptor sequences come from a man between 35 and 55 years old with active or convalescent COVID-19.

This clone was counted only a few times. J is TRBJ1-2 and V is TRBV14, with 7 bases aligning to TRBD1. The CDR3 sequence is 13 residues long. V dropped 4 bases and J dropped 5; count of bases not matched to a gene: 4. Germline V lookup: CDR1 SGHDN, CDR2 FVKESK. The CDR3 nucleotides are TGTGCCAGCAGCCGACAGGGACTTTATGGCTACACCTTC. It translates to CASSRQGLYGYTF. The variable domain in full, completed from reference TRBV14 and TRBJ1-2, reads EAGVTQFPSHSVIEKGQTVTLRCDPISGHDNLYWYRRVMGKEIKFLLHFVKESKQDESGMPNNRFLAERTGGTYSTLKVQPAELEDSGVYFCASSRQGLYGYTFGSGTRLTVV.

The CDR3 is CASSRSSGSIDTQYF. For the CDR3, the DNA is TGTGCCAGCAGCCGGAGTAGCGGGAGTATAGATACGCAGTATTTT. J is TRBJ2-3 and V is TRBV7-3; 9 nucleotides line up with TRBD2. The V and J ends lost 5 bases and 5 bases, in that order; junction bases with no gene match: 8. The germline CDR1 and CDR2 sequences are SGHTA and FQGTGA. The CDR3 runs 15 residues.

Written as DNA, the CDR3 is TGTGCCAGCACCTTGACGACAGTACCTGAAGCTTTCTTT. Translating gives CASTLTTVPEAFF. The rearrangement joins TRBV7-9 to TRBJ1-1; perhaps TRBD1 as D (5 bases). Germline CDR1 is SEHNR and CDR2 is FQNEAQ (reference sequence). V was trimmed by 7 bases and J by 6 bases, leaving 15 bases between them. The CDR3 is 13 residues long.

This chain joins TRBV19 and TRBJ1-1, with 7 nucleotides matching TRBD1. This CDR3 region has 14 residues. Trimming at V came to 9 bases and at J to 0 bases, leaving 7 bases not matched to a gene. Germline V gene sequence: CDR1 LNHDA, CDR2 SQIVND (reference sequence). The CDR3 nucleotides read TGTGCCAGCCTACGACAGGGAATGAACACTGAAGCTTTCTTT. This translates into CASLRQGMNTEAFF.

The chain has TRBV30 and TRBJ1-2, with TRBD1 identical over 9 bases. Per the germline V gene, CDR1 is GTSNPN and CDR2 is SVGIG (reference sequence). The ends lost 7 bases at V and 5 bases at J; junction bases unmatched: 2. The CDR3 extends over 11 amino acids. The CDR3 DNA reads TGTGCCTTCGACAGGGGGTATGGCTACACCTTC. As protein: CAFDRGYGYTF. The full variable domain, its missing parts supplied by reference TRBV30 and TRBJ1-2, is SQTIHQWPATLVQPVGSPLSLECTVEGTSNPNLYWYRQAAGRGLQLLFYSVGIGQISSEVPQNLSASRPQDRQFILSSKKLLLSDSGFYLCAFDRGYGYTFGSGTRLTVV.

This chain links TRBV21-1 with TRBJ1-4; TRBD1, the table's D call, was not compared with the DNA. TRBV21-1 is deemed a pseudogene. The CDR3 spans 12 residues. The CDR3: CASSRPDSKLFF. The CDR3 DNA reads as TGTGCCAGCAGCAGACCGGACAGTAAACTGTTTTTT.